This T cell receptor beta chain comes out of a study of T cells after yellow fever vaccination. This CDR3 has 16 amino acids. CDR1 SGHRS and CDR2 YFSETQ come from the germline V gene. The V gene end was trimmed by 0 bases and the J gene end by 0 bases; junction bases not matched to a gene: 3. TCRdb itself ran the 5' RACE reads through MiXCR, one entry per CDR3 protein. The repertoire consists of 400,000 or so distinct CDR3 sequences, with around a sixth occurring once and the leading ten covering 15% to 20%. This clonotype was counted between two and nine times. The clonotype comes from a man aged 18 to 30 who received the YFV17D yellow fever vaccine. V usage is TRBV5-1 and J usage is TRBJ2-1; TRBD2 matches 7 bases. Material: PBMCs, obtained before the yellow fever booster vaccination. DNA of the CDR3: TGCGCCAGCAGCTTGGAGCGGGGAAGCTCCTACAATGAGCAGTTCTTC. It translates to CASSLERGSSYNEQFF.